This T cell receptor beta chain was documented in a study of T cell responses to AZD1222 COVID-19 vaccine (dated by TCRdb to about 2021). In the study overall: AZD1222 recipients given second doses at about 4 weeks or at about 12 weeks were pooled, since spike-specific TCR depth and breadth were not found to differ between the two schedules. Enrollment into the trials was organized by age into subgroups of 18-55, 56-69 and 70-plus years, and those subgroups contained about 160, 30 and 59 TCR-sequenced participants, respectively. TCR sequencing covered 230 to 250 trial participants: roughly 200 given two doses of AZD1222 and about 26 given two doses of MenACWY control vaccine.

CDR1 and CDR2 were assigned from the germline V gene as MNHNS and SASEGT. V loses 3 bases, J loses 2 bases, and the germline ends lie 23 bases apart. The CDR3 goes from the cysteine to the phenylalanine over 20 residues. Only CDR3 DNA is held: 60 bases, read in frame from base 1. The CDR3 regions of human TCRbeta chains were analyzed by immunosequencing. Regarding the original processing steps: TCRs in the repertoires were compared against a reference library of SARS-CoV-2-specific TCRs that had been generated with the MIRA antigen-specificity platform. Breadth meant the fraction of unique TCRs that were SARS-CoV-2-associated, whereas depth meant the fraction of total T cells that were SARS-CoV-2-associated. Each spike-specific TCR was assigned to its reactive spike region and to a CD4 or CD8 class using the MIRA data. Log10-transformed breadth and depth values were compared by one-way ANOVA with Sidak's multiple comparisons tests. This immuneACCESS table, as held by TCRdb, lists in-frame sequences with V and J called but not all clones. Of the missing ones, under half trace to an unresolved V gene in checked studies; the others have no known cause. V, J and clone size were drawn from that table, and D and trimming were deduced from the DNA. The sample table shows 150,000 or so clones, and around 90% are seen once. The biggest ten clones account for 2.6% of the sample.

The sample's time point, from its label and the paper: baseline before first vaccination. The vaccinee samples were drawn from two UK trials, COV001 and COV002, one of which was a single-blind randomized controlled phase 2/3 trial testing AZD1222 (ChAdOx1 nCoV-19) in healthy adults. For TCRbeta chain sequencing, PBMC samples from trial participants were taken at day 0 and at day 28 after the second dose. General findings and caveats noted by the study authors: Conclusions about previously exposed vaccinees are limited because only a handful of AZD1222 recipients were SARS-CoV-2 seropositive at baseline. Vaccine-associated CD4 TCRs spanned the whole spike protein, with dominant responses in regions 160-218 and 743-854. Spike-specific TCR breadth and depth rose significantly after two AZD1222 doses compared with day 0 and with MenACWY recipients. Because no day 14 peak-response samples were available, repertoires were characterized only after the peak T cell response. Nearly half of unique spike-specific TCRs reportedly recognized epitopes outside regions mutated in the B.1.351 and B.1.1.7 variants. The 56-69-year group was small, and its depth increase did not reach significance, likely because of low power. Participants were mostly white British, with more females than males. The authors suggested clonal diversity may have been underestimated.

For this clone: The antigen this receptor binds is unknown. No much larger clone exists at a distance of one base, and base qualities are not known.

In this chain, TRBV6-1 is recombined with TRBJ2-6; the D gene cannot be named for sure. The sequence derives from an adult in good health. The sample was peripheral blood, taken on day 0 of AZD1222 vaccination. The bases are TGTGCCAGCAGTGATCCGCCAGGTGCCCTCGGAAGGGCTGGGGCCAACGTCCTGACTTTC. Translation gives CASSDPPGALGRAGANVLTF.